The entry below describes one TCR beta chain. Germline loops: CDR1 SNHLY, CDR2 FYNNEI. CDR3 length: 14 amino acids. The trim removed 10 bases at V and 5 bases at J, leaving 9 bases unmatched. Original analysis: Amplified reference gene primers provided the basis for estimating nucleated cell counts. The table came from immunoSEQ multiplex PCR; TCRdb's copy has only in-frame clones and leaves some out. V and J calls and clone size follow that table, whereas D and trimming were derived from the DNA. Seen here are about 77,000 clones, roughly 90% observed once, and the top ten hold roughly 15%. The data were obtained in a study of blood T cell repertoires in COVID-19. Overall study: COVID-19 samples from acute and convalescent phases originated in the United States, Italy and Spain.

This chain joins TRBV2 and TRBJ2-1; 9 nucleotides align to TRBD1. Sequenced sample: peripheral blood. The TCR sequence derives from a woman at least 80 years old with active or convalescent COVID-19. The CDR3 loop is CAITQGALDNEQFF. CDR3 DNA sequence: TGTGCCATCACACAGGGGGCGCTGGACAATGAGCAGTTCTTC. The variable domain in full, completed from reference TRBV2 and TRBJ2-1, reads EPEVTQTPSHQVTQMGQEVILRCVPISNHLYFYWYRQILGQKVEFLVSFYNNEISEKSEIFDDQFSVERPDGSNFTLKIRSTKLEDSAMYFCAITQGALDNEQFFGPGTRLTVL.